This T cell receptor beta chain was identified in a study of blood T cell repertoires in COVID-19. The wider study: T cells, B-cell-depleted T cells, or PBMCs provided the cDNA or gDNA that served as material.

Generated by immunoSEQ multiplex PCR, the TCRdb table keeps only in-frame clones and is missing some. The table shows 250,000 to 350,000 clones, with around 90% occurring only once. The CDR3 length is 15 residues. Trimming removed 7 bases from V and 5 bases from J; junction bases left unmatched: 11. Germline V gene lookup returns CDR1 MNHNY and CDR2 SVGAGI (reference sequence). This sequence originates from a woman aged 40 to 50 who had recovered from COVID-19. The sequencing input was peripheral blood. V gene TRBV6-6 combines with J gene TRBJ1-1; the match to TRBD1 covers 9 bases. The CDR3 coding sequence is TGTGCCAGCAACAAACCGACAGGGGGTTTGACTGAAGCTTTCTTT. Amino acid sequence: CASNKPTGGLTEAFF.